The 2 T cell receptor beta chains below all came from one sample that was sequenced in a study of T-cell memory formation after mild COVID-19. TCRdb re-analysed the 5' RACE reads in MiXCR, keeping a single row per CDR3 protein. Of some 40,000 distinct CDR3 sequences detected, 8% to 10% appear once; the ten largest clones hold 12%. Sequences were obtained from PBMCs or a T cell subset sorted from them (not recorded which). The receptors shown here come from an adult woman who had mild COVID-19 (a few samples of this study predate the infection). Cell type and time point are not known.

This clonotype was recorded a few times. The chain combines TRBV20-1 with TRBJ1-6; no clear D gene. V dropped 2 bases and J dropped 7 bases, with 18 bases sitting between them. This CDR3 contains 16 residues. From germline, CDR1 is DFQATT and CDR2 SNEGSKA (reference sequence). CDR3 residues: CSARTGSLNGNSPLHF. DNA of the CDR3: TGCAGTGCTAGAACCGGATCACTCAATGGGAATTCACCCCTCCACTTT.

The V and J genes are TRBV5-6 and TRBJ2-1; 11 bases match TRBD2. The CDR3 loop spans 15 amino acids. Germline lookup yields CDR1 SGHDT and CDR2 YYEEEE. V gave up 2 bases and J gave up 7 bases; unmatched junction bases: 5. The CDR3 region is CASSLILAGVNEQFF. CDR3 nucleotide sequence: TGTGCCAGCAGCTTAATACTAGCGGGAGTAAATGAGCAGTTCTTC.